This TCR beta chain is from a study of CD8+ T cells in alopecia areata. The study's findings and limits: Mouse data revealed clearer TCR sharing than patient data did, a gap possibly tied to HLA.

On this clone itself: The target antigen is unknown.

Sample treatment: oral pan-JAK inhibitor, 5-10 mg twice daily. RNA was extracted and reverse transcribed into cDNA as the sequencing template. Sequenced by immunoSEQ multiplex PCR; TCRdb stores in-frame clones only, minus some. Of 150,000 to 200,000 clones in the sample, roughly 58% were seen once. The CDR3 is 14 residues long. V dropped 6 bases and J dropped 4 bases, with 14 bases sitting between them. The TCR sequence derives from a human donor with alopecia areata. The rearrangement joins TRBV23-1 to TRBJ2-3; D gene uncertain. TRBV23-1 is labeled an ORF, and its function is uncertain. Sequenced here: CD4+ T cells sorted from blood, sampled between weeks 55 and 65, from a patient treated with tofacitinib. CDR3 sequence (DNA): TGCGCCAGCAGGACGGCACTCGCGGCAGATACGCAGTATTTT. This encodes CASRTALAADTQYF.